The rows below give T cell receptor beta chains drawn from one sample of a study of vaccination and CD4 T cells after COVID-19. TCRdb itself ran the PCR reads through MiXCR, one entry per CDR3 protein. The top ten clones hold 25% of a sample with about 7,000 distinct CDR3 sequences, 43% of them seen once. These receptors lack a known antigen. The sequenced sample was CD4+ T cells from blood, cultured in vitro. The receptors stem from a human donor in good health. CDR3s include the opening cysteine and the closing phenylalanine or tryptophan. The D gene is left open where the match is weak. Not all rows give a size; the values are once, few, many and, for expanded clones, a class.

D	V	J	length	size	CDR3	DNA
-	TRBV19	TRBJ2-5	14	-	CASGGQSLGETQYF	TGTGCCAGCGGGGGACAGAGTTTGGGGGAGACCCAGTACTTC
TRBD1	TRBV6-1	TRBJ1-2	14	-	CASSSTWDRTGYTF	TGTGCCAGCAGCTCTACCTGGGACAGAACCGGCTACACCTTC
-	TRBV24-1	TRBJ2-2	15	few	CATSHPTRNTGELFF	TGTGCCACCAGTCACCCGACACGAAACACCGGGGAGCTGTTTTTT
TRBD1	TRBV28	TRBJ2-5	13	few	CASRLQGQETQYF	TGTGCCAGCAGATTACAGGGGCAAGAGACCCAGTACTTC
TRBD1	TRBV6-5	TRBJ1-1	17	-	CASSWTPGTGANTEAFF	TGTGCCAGCAGTTGGACCCCCGGGACAGGGGCGAACACTGAAGCTTTCTTT
-	TRBV7-2	TRBJ2-7	14	-	CASTLGGPSYEQYF	TGTGCCAGCACGTTGGGAGGCCCCTCCTACGAGCAGTACTTC
TRBD1	TRBV6-5	TRBJ1-6	14	-	CASSYGQGGSPLHF	TGTGCCAGCAGTTACGGGCAGGGGGGTTCACCCCTCCACTTT
TRBD1	TRBV12-3/TRBV12-4	TRBJ1-1	14	-	CASRRTGVNTEAFF	TGTGCCAGCAGGCGGACAGGCGTGAACACTGAAGCTTTCTTT
-	TRBV4-2	TRBJ1-2	16	-	CASSQDIVTIAHGYTF	TGTGCCAGCAGCCAAGATATTGTCACGATAGCCCATGGCTACACCTTC
-	TRBV15	TRBJ2-3	12	-	CATSYQSDTQYF	TGTGCCACCAGCTATCAAAGTGATACGCAGTATTTT
TRBD2	TRBV7-9	TRBJ2-5	16	-	CASRQSGGVVMETQYF	TGTGCCAGCAGACAAAGCGGGGGGGTGGTAATGGAGACCCAGTACTTC
-	TRBV19	TRBJ1-1	15	-	CASSIALKWDTEAFF	TGTGCCAGTAGTATAGCCCTTAAGTGGGACACTGAAGCTTTCTTT
-	TRBV7-2	TRBJ1-3	15	-	CASSRQGGAGNTIYF	TGTGCCAGCAGCCGCCAGGGAGGTGCTGGAAACACCATATATTTT
TRBD2	TRBV6-5	TRBJ2-2	17	-	CASSFPAAGGSVGELFF	TGTGCCAGCAGTTTCCCGGCGGCGGGAGGTAGTGTCGGGGAGCTGTTTTTT
-	TRBV15	TRBJ1-2	14	-	CATSTATENCGYTF	TGTGCCACCAGCACAGCGACAGAGAACTGTGGCTACACCTTC
TRBD2	TRBV4-3	TRBJ2-1	15	-	CASSQGTSGYNEQFF	TGCGCCAGCAGCCAGGGGACTAGCGGATACAATGAGCAGTTCTTC
-	TRBV7-2	TRBJ1-2	13	medium-sized	CASSKAQGNGYTF	TGTGCCAGCAGCAAAGCACAGGGAAATGGCTACACCTTC
-	TRBV14	TRBJ2-7	14	-	CASSPWGTGYEQYF	TGTGCCAGCAGCCCCTGGGGCACAGGCTACGAGCAGTACTTC
TRBD2	TRBV20-1	TRBJ2-5	17	-	CSARDRTSGGAWETQYF	TGCAGTGCTAGAGATCGGACTAGCGGGGGGGCATGGGAGACCCAGTACTTC
-	TRBV15	TRBJ1-5	15	-	CATSSFSYSNQPQHF	TGTGCCACCAGCAGTTTCAGTTATAGCAATCAGCCCCAGCATTTT
-	TRBV10-1	TRBJ1-1	14	few	CASSQDIRWTEAFF	TGCGCCAGCAGCCAAGACATTCGATGGACTGAAGCTTTCTTT
-	TRBV6-5	TRBJ1-5	17	few	CASSFTLDSYSNQPQHF	TGTGCCAGCAGTTTCACTCTGGACAGCTATAGCAATCAGCCCCAGCATTTT
-	TRBV2	TRBJ2-1	15	-	CASSEIRGSNNEQFF	TGTGCCAGCAGTGAAATTCGCGGTAGTAACAATGAGCAGTTCTTC
-	TRBV6-1	TRBJ1-6	15	once	CASSVWGSGNSPLHF	TGTGCCAGCAGTGTGTGGGGTTCGGGAAATTCACCCCTCCACTTT
-	TRBV28	TRBJ1-2	17	few	CASSFSLGTTGDYGYTF	TGTGCCAGCAGTTTCTCCTTGGGGACAACCGGGGACTATGGCTACACCTTC
-	TRBV6-2/TRBV6-3	TRBJ1-1	12	-	CASSSRGAEAFF	TGTGCCAGCAGTTCCAGGGGTGCTGAAGCTTTCTTT
-	TRBV5-1	TRBJ1-2	15	-	CASSLRQPTYHGYTF	TGCGCCAGCAGCTTGAGACAGCCAACCTACCATGGCTACACCTTC
TRBD2	TRBV7-8	TRBJ2-1	16	few	CASSSLAGDSYNEQFF	TGTGCCAGCAGCTCCCTAGCGGGAGACTCCTACAATGAGCAGTTCTTC
TRBD2	TRBV20-1	TRBJ2-4	18	few	CSALRLAGGTGVGNIQYF	TGCAGTGCACTCAGACTAGCGGGAGGCACTGGGGTGGGAAACATTCAGTACTTC
-	TRBV20-1	TRBJ1-3	14	-	CSASVGRSGNTIYF	TGCAGTGCTAGTGTAGGCCGCTCTGGAAACACCATATATTTT
-	TRBV6-1	TRBJ1-1	13	-	CASSESLITEAFF	TGTGCCAGCAGTGAATCTCTCATTACTGAAGCTTTCTTT
TRBD2	TRBV27	TRBJ2-7	14	-	CASSGLAIDDEQYF	TGTGCCAGCAGTGGACTAGCTATAGACGACGAGCAGTACTTC